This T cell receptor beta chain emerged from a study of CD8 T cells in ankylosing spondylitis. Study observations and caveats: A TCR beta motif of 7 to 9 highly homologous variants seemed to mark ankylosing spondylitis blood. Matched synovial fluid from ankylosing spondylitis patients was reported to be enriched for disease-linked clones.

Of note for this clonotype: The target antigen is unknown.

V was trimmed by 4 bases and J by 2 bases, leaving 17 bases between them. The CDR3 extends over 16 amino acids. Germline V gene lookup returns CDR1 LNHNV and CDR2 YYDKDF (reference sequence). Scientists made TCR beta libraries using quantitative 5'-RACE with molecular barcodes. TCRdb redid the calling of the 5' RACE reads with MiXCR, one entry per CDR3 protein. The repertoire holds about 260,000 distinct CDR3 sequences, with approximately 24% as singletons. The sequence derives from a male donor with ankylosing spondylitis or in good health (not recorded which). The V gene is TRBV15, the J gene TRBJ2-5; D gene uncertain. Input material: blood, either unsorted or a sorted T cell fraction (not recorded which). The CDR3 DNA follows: TGTGCCACCAGCAATGTCGGAGCGAACAATCAAGAGACCCAGTACTTC. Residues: CATSNVGANNQETQYF.